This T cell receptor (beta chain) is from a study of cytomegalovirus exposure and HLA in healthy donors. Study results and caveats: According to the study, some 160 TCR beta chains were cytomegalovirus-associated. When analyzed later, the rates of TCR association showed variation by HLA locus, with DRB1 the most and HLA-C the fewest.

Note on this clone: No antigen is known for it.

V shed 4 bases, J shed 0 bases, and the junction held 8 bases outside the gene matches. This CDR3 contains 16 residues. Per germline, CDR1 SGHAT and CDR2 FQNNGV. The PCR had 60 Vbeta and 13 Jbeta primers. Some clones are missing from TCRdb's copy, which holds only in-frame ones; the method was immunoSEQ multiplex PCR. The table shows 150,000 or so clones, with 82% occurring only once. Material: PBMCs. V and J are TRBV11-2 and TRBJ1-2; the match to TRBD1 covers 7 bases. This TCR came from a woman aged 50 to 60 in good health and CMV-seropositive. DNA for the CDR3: TGTGCCAGCAGCTCTATTAAAGGGGGCGCTAACTATGGCTACACCTTC. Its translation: CASSSIKGGANYGYTF.